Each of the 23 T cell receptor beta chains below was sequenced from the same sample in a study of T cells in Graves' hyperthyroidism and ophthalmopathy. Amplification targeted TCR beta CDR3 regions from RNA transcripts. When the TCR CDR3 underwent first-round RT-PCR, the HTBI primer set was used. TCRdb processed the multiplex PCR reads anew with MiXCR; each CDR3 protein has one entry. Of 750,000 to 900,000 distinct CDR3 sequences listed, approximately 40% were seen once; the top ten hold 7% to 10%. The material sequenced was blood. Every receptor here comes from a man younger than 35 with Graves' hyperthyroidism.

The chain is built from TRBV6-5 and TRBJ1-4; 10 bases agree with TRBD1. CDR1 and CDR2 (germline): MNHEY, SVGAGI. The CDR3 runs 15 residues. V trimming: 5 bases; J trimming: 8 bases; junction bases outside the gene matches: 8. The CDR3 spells CASSTWTGGHEKLFF. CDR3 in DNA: TGTGCCAGCAGTACTTGGACAGGGGGGCACGAAAAACTGTTTTTT.

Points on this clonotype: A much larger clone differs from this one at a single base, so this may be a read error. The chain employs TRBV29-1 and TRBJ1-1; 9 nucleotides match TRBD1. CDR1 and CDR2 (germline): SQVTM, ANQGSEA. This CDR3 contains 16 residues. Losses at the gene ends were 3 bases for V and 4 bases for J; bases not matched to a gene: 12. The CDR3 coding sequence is TGCAGCGTTGAGCTCTCCACAGGGGGCGCGGCCACTGAAGCTTTCTTT. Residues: CSVELSTGGAATEAFF.

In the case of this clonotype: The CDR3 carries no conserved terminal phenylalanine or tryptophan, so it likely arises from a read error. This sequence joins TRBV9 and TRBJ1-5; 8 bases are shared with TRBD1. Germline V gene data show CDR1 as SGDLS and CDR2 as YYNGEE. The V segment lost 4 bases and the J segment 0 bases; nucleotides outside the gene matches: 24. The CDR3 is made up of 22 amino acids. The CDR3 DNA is TGTGCCAGCAGCTCTCTGGAACAGGGGGTACGCCGCGGGACTTCTAGCAATCAGCCCCAGCATTCT. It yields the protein CASSSLEQGVRRGTSSNQPQHS.

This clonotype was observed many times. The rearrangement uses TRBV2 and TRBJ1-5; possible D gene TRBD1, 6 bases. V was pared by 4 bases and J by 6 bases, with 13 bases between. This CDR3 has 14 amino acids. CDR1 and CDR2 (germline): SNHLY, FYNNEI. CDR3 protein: CASSGGDKIQPQHF. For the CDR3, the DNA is TGTGCCAGCAGTGGTGGGGACAAAATTCAGCCCCAGCATTTT.

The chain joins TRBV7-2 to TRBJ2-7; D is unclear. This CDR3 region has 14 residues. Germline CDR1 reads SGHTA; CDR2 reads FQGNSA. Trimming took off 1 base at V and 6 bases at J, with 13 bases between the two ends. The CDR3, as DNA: TGTGCCAGCAGCTTAGGGGTCCGTGCCTGCGAGCAGTACTTC. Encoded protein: CASSLGVRACEQYF.

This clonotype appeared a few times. CDR3 coding DNA: TGCAGTGCTTACCCCTTAAACAGGGGCTCTGGGGCCAACGTCCTGACTTTC. It is translated as CSAYPLNRGSGANVLTF. The chain combines TRBV20-1 with TRBJ2-6, with 7 bases matching TRBD1. Germline lookup yields CDR1 DFQATT and CDR2 SNEGSKA (reference sequence). V shed 5 bases, J shed 0 bases, and the junction held 10 bases outside the gene matches. The CDR3 consists of 17 residues.

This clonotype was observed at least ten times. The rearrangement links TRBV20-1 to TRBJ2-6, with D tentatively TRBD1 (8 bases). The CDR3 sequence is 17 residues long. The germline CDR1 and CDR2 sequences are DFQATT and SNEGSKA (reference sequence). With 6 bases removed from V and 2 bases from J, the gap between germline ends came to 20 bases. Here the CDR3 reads CSAKRTGTNPGANVLTF. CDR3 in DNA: TGCAGTGCCAAGCGGACAGGGACTAACCCTGGGGCCAACGTCCTGACTTTC.

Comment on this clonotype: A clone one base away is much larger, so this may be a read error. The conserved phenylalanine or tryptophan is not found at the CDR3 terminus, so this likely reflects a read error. In DNA form, the CDR3 reads TGTGCCAGCAGCGTACCTGCAGGAGGAACTGAAGCTTTCTCT. This codes for CASSVPAGGTEAFS. This chain joins TRBV9 and TRBJ1-1; D is undetermined. Germline V gives CDR1 SGDLS, CDR2 YYNGEE. Trimming removed 1 base from V and 5 bases from J, with 12 bases in between. The CDR3 length is 14 residues.

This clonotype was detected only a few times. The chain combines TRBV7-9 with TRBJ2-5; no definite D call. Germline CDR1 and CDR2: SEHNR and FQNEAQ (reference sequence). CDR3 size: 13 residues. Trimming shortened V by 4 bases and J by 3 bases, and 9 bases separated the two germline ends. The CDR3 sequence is CASSWIVEETQYF. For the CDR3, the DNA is TGTGCCAGCAGCTGGATTGTGGAAGAGACCCAGTACTTC.

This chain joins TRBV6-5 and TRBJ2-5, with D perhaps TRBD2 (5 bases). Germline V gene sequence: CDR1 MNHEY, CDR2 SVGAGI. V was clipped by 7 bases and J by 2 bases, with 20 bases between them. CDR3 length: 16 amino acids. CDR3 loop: CASKRNGRVGQETQYF. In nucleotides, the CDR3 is TGTGCCAGCAAAAGAAATGGGCGGGTGGGACAAGAGACCCAGTACTTC.

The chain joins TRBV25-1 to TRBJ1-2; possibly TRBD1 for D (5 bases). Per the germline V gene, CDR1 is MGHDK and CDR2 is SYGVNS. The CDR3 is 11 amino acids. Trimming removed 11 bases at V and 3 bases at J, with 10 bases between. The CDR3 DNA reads TGTGCCGCAGGGTCGGACTATGGCTACACCTTC. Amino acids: CAAGSDYGYTF.

DNA of the CDR3: TGTGCCAGCAGCTTCGAGCGGACAGGGCTTACCTATAATTCACCCCTCCACTTT. This translates into CASSFERTGLTYNSPLHF. This sequence joins TRBV5-6 and TRBJ1-6; 8 bases fit TRBD1. CDR1 is SGHDT, CDR2 YYEEEE, per germline. The CDR3 contains 18 residues. V was pared by 2 bases and J by 2 bases, with 9 bases of the junction left unmatched.

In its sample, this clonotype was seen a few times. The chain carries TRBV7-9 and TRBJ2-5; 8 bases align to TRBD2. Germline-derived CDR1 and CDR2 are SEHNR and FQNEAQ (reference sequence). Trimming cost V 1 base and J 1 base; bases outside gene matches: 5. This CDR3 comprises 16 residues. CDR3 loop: CASSLGSTSGQETQYF. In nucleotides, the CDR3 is TGTGCCAGCAGCTTAGGGTCTACTAGCGGCCAAGAGACCCAGTACTTC.

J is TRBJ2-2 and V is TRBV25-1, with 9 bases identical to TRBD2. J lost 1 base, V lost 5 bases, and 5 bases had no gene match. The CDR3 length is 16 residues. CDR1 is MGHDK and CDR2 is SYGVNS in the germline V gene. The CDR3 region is CASSFSSGRNTGELFF. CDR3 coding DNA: TGTGCCAGCAGTTTCAGTAGCGGGAGGAACACCGGGGAGCTGTTTTTT.

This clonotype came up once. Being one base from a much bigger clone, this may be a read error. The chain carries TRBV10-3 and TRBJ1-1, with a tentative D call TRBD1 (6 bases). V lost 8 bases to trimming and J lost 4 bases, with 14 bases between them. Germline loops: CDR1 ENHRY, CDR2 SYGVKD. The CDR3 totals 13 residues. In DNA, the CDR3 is TGTGCCATCCGGGACAATTGGGGCACTGAAGCTTTCTTT. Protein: CAIRDNWGTEAFF.

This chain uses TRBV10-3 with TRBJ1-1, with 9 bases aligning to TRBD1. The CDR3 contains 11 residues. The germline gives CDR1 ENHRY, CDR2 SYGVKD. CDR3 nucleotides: TGTGTCACCGGGACAGGGTCTGAAGCTTTCTTT. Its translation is CVTGTGSEAFF.

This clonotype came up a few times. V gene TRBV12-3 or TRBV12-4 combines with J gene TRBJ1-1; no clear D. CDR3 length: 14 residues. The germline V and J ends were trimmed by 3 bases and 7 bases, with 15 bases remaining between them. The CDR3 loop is CASSFTGNSGEAFF. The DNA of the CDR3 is TGTGCCAGCAGTTTCACTGGGAACTCAGGTGAAGCTTTCTTT.

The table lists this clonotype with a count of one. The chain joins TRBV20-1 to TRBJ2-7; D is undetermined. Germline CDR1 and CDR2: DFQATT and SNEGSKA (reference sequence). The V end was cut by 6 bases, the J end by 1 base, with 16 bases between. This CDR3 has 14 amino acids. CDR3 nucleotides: TGCAGTGCCTGGATAAGGTCTCGTTCCTACGAGCAGTACTTC. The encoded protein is CSAWIRSRSYEQYF.

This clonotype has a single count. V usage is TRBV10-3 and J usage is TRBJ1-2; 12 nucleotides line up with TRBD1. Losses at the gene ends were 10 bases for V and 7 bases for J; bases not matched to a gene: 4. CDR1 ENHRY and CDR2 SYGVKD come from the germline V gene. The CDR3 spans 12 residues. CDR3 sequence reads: CATGTGGSGYTF. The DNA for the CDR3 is TGTGCCACCGGGACAGGGGGCTCTGGCTACACCTTC.

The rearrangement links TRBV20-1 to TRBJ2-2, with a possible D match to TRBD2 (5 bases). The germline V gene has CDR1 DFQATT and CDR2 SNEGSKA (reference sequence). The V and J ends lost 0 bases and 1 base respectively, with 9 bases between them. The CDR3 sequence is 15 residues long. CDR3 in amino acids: CSARDFGRNTGELFF. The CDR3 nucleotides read TGCAGTGCTAGAGATTTTGGGAGGAACACCGGGGAGCTGTTTTTT.

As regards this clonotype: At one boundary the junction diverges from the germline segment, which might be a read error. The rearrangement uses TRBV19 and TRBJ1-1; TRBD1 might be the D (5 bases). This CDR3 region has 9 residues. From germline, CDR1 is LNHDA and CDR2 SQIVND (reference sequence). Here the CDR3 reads CASRGDEEF. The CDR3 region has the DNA TGTGCCAGTAGGGGGGACGAGGAATTT.

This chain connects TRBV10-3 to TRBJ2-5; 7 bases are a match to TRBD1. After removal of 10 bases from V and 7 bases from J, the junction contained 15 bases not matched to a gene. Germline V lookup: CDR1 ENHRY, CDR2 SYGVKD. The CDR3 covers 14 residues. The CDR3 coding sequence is TGTGCCACCGGGTGGGCAGAGCCAGGGGGGACCCAGTACTTC. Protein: CATGWAEPGGTQYF.

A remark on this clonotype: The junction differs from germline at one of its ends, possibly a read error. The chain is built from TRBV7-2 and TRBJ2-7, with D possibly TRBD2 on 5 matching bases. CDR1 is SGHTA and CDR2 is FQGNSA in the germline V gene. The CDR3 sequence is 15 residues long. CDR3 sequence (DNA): TGCGCCAGCAGCCGCCCTGGCGGAGGAGCGTACGAGCAGTACTTC. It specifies CASSRPGGGAYEQYF.